This T cell receptor (beta chain) was sequenced in a study of identical twins. Germline V gives CDR1 SGHTA, CDR2 FQGNSA. There are 14 residues in the CDR3. V shed 2 bases and J shed 1 base, with 8 bases lying between them. TCRdb re-derived calls from the 5' RACE reads in MiXCR, one entry per CDR3 protein. Altogether approximately 700,000 distinct CDR3 sequences are present, 15% to 20% being singletons, with the ten largest covering 10% to 15%. The sample also formed part of further work on T cells expressing NK-cell markers. From that paper: Seropositivity for HCMV was found in seven of the eight sequenced donors, with one seronegative.

The sequence came from a woman younger than 35 in good health. The rearrangement links TRBV7-2 to TRBJ1-1; D may be TRBD1 (5 bases). The sequenced sample consisted of PBMCs. CDR3 DNA: TGTGCCAGCAGCTTACTCAGGGAGAACACTGAAGCTTTCTTT. It specifies CASSLLRENTEAFF.